This is a list of T cell receptor beta chains from one sample in a study of blood T cell repertoires in COVID-19. Generated by immunoSEQ multiplex PCR, the TCRdb table keeps only in-frame clones and is missing some. The sample yields some 530,000 clones, approximately 90% seen once. The material sequenced was PBMCs or T cells enriched from blood (not recorded which). Source of these receptors: a woman aged 55-69 years who had recovered from COVID-19. Each CDR3 is given without its conserved first and last residue.

TRBV2,TRBJ2-1,ASTLQGVYNEQF
TRBV2,TRBJ1-5,ASRMRQSNQPQH
TRBV19,TRBJ2-3,ASIPMRAGGPKSRMTDTQY
TRBV24-1,TRBJ1-5,ATSDSRQGDNQPQH
TRBV18,TRBJ1-1,ASSTTGYTEAF
TRBV19,TRBJ1-1,ASSPQGGTEAF
TRBV19,TRBJ2-6,ASTQSGRVGKGANVLT
TRBV5-3,TRBJ1-2,ARLPNRVDGYT
TRBV2,TRBJ2-5,ASSDGQGIVETQY
TRBV19,TRBJ2-5,ASSIQGAGRETQY
TRBV5-1,TRBJ1-2,ASSKDSHTYGYT
TRBV28,TRBJ2-1,ASSFGTGLMAGFNEQF
TRBV10-3,TRBJ1-2,AITTGQGAGGYT
TRBV19,TRBJ2-2,ASSVTGTANTGELF
TRBV10-3,TRBJ1-4,AISDGVGATNEKLF
TRBV27,TRBJ1-2,ASSLSRQGGGYT
TRBV12-3/TRBV12-4,TRBJ1-3,ASTRYRNTIY
TRBV25-1,TRBJ1-2,ASSDTRTPYYGYT
TRBV27,TRBJ1-2,ASSFRGNGYT
TRBV27,TRBJ2-1,ASSYRRDNEQF
TRBV7-2,TRBJ1-6,ASSLQGGGYNSPLH
TRBV11-2,TRBJ2-4,ASSLSGGWGKNIQY
TRBV7-9,TRBJ1-2,ASSLVQGVVTYGYT
TRBV6-5,TRBJ2-2,ASCPLIGATGELF
TRBV6-5,TRBJ2-7,ASRMRQGWEQY
TRBV6-5,TRBJ2-3,ASSIRTGLTDTQY
TRBV2,TRBJ2-1,ASRQGDNEQF
TRBV21-1,TRBJ2-3,ASSLDGTGTDTQY
TRBV12-3/TRBV12-4,TRBJ2-1,ASRLVASGEQF